A single TCR beta chain is shown here with its context. What it recognizes is unknown. At one end the junction does not follow the germline gene, possibly because of a read error. The data belong to a study of blood T cells in healthy people across ages. Study-wide findings and caveats: Correlation between TCR beta diversity and naive T cell percentage was strong. Roughly linear declines in TCR beta diversity per million T cells occurred with age.

For the second PCR, which ran for about 7 to 11 cycles, a sample-barcoded 5' primer and a J-beta primer mix were used. MiXCR, applied by TCRdb to the 5' RACE reads, yields one record per CDR3 protein. The sample shows 780,000 or so distinct CDR3 sequences, approximately 25% of them seen only once. Germline V gene sequence: CDR1 SEHNR, CDR2 FQNEAQ (reference sequence). The CDR3 covers 15 residues. This sample was also put to use in a study of T cells of mothers and their children. In that study: With the M1S primer of the second PCR, sample barcodes and 2-4 random nucleotides were added. The authors identified no persistent microchimeric T cell clones.

Sequencing input: blood. The receptor was isolated from a boy aged 5 to 17 in good health. This chain uses TRBV7-9 with TRBJ2-5, with D tentatively TRBD1 (6 bases). Here the CDR3 DNA reads TGTGCCAGCAGCTTAGAGGGACACGGGAAAGAGGCCCAGTACTTC. It yields the protein CASSLEGHGKEAQYF.